The rows below give T cell receptor beta chains drawn from one sample of a study of technical replicates of blood from a few donors. The method was immunoSEQ multiplex PCR; TCRdb's version includes in-frame clones alone and lacks a portion of them. The sample holds over 90,000 clones, approximately 96% seen once. The sequencing sample was made of T cells isolated from PBMCs. These receptors originate from a human donor in good health. CDR3s include the opening cysteine and the closing phenylalanine or tryptophan. The D gene is left open where the match is weak. For some rows the clone size is stated as once, few or many, or as a class when expanded; others skip it.

clone size: once
D gene: -
J gene: TRBJ2-5
V gene: TRBV7-2
CDR3 protein: CASSLISLGEETQYF
CDR3 DNA: TGTGCCAGCAGCTTGATCTCTCTCGGGGAAGAGACCCAGTACTTC

clone size: -
D gene: TRBD2
J gene: TRBJ2-3
V gene: TRBV5-1
CDR3 protein: CASSLAKVAGDTQYF
CDR3 DNA: TGCGCCAGCAGCTTGGCCAAGGTAGCGGGAGATACGCAGTATTTT

clone size: -
D gene: -
J gene: TRBJ1-1
V gene: TRBV27
CDR3 protein: CASSLRQANTEAFF
CDR3 DNA: TGTGCCAGCAGTTTAAGACAGGCCAACACTGAAGCTTTCTTT

clone size: once
D gene: -
J gene: TRBJ2-1
V gene: TRBV11-2
CDR3 protein: CASSLDQLSGEQFF
CDR3 DNA: TGTGCCAGCAGCTTAGATCAATTGTCGGGTGAGCAGTTCTTC

clone size: -
D gene: TRBD1
J gene: TRBJ2-2
V gene: TRBV7-9
CDR3 protein: CASSQDRDHPTGELFF
CDR3 DNA: TGTGCCAGCAGCCAAGACAGGGATCACCCCACCGGGGAGCTGTTTTTT

clone size: -
D gene: -
J gene: TRBJ1-5
V gene: TRBV7-2
CDR3 protein: CASSLVGTGNQPQHF
CDR3 DNA: TGTGCCAGCAGCTTAGTGGGCACTGGGAATCAGCCCCAGCATTTT

clone size: -
D gene: TRBD2
J gene: TRBJ2-7
V gene: TRBV5-6
CDR3 protein: CASSPMTSDLRSEQYF
CDR3 DNA: TGTGCCAGCAGCCCGATGACTAGCGATCTTAGGAGCGAGCAGTACTTC

clone size: once
D gene: -
J gene: TRBJ2-7
V gene: TRBV6-5
CDR3 protein: CASSSSYGLSYEQYF
CDR3 DNA: TGTGCCAGCAGTTCCTCGTATGGACTCTCCTACGAGCAGTACTTC

clone size: -
D gene: TRBD2
J gene: TRBJ2-5
V gene: TRBV19
CDR3 protein: CASSIVSGGLETQYF
CDR3 DNA: TGTGCCAGTAGTATAGTTAGCGGGGGGTTGGAGACCCAGTACTTC

clone size: once
D gene: TRBD1
J gene: TRBJ2-1
V gene: TRBV5-1
CDR3 protein: CASWDSSYNEQFF
CDR3 DNA: TGCGCCAGCTGGGACAGCTCCTACAATGAGCAGTTCTTC

clone size: -
D gene: TRBD2
J gene: TRBJ2-3
V gene: TRBV6-4
CDR3 protein: CASSPEMLTSGRQYF
CDR3 DNA: TGTGCCAGCAGTCCCGAAATGCTAACTAGCGGGAGACAGTATTTT

clone size: -
D gene: TRBD1
J gene: TRBJ2-5
V gene: TRBV11-3
CDR3 protein: CASSLRQGEQETQYF
CDR3 DNA: TGTGCCAGCAGCCTCCGGCAGGGGGAACAAGAGACCCAGTACTTC

clone size: -
D gene: TRBD1
J gene: TRBJ1-1
V gene: TRBV18
CDR3 protein: CASSATGDPDTEAFF
CDR3 DNA: TGTGCCAGCTCAGCCACAGGGGATCCAGACACTGAAGCTTTCTTT

clone size: -
D gene: TRBD2
J gene: TRBJ2-3
V gene: TRBV7-2
CDR3 protein: CASSLGLAMNLPDTQYF
CDR3 DNA: TGTGCCAGCAGCTTAGGACTAGCGATGAATCTCCCAGATACGCAGTATTTT

clone size: -
D gene: TRBD2
J gene: TRBJ2-1
V gene: TRBV7-8
CDR3 protein: CASSSAGTSGRFSYNEQFF
CDR3 DNA: TGTGCCAGCAGCTCAGCCGGGACTAGCGGGAGGTTCTCCTACAATGAGCAGTTCTTC

clone size: -
D gene: TRBD1
J gene: TRBJ1-1
V gene: TRBV9
CDR3 protein: CASSVEGQGNTEAFF
CDR3 DNA: TGTGCCAGCAGCGTAGAGGGACAGGGAAACACTGAAGCTTTCTTT

clone size: -
D gene: TRBD2
J gene: TRBJ2-1
V gene: TRBV6-1
CDR3 protein: CASSDAPGLAGYNEQFF
CDR3 DNA: TGTGCCAGCAGTGATGCCCCGGGACTAGCGGGCTACAATGAGCAGTTCTTC

clone size: -
D gene: -
J gene: TRBJ1-4
V gene: TRBV4-3
CDR3 protein: CASSQEEAADQNEKLFF
CDR3 DNA: TGCGCCAGCAGCCAAGAAGAAGCGGCCGATCAAAATGAAAAACTGTTTTTT

clone size: -
D gene: -
J gene: TRBJ2-2
V gene: TRBV7-7
CDR3 protein: CASSLATGSTGELFF
CDR3 DNA: TGTGCTAGCAGCTTAGCCACAGGGTCGACCGGGGAGCTGTTTTTT

clone size: -
D gene: -
J gene: TRBJ1-1
V gene: TRBV2
CDR3 protein: CASSALTDTEAFF
CDR3 DNA: TGTGCCAGCAGTGCCCTGACAGACACTGAAGCTTTCTTT

clone size: -
D gene: TRBD1
J gene: TRBJ1-2
V gene: TRBV27
CDR3 protein: CASSSSQGEVDYGYTF
CDR3 DNA: TGTGCCAGCAGTTCCTCTCAGGGGGAGGTCGATTATGGCTACACCTTC

clone size: -
D gene: -
J gene: TRBJ1-1
V gene: TRBV11-2
CDR3 protein: CASSTEWNTEAFF
CDR3 DNA: TGTGCCAGCAGCACAGAATGGAACACTGAAGCTTTCTTT